This T cell receptor beta chain was captured in a study of tumour-infiltrating T cells in Burkitt lymphoma. Looking at the study overall: Overall and progression-free survival were predicted by productive clonality.

Using immunoSEQ multiplex PCR, the repertoire was profiled, and TCRdb retains in-frame clones only, with some absent. The sample holds thousands of clones, about 15% seen once. The CDR3 runs to 15 residues. Germline V gives CDR1 MNHEY, CDR2 SMNVEV (reference sequence). Trimming removed 0 bases from V and 0 bases from J, with 9 bases in between. The clonotype comes from a human donor with diffuse large B-cell lymphoma. V and J are TRBV27 and TRBJ2-7; no clear D. The specimen sequenced was tumor tissue. The CDR3 loop reads CASSLSGQNSYEQYF. CDR3 DNA sequence: TGTGCCAGCAGTTTATCTGGGCAGAACTCCTACGAGCAGTACTTC.